These 31 T cell receptor beta chains share one sample of origin, sequenced in a study of T cell clonality in common variable immunodeficiency. The protocol was immunoSEQ multiplex PCR, while the TCRdb copy is restricted to in-frame clones and leaves out a portion. The sample includes roughly 60,000 clones, none of them occurring once. Sequencing was carried out using peripheral blood mononuclear cells. These receptors all stem from a person between 18 and 69 years old in good health.

Many counts were recorded for this clone. The read ends 3 residues before the CDR3 terminus; that terminus is restored from the germline J gene. This rearrangement joins TRBV5-4 to TRBJ2-7; D ambiguous. The CDR3 is made up of 13 amino acids. Germline V gene sequence: CDR1 SGHNT, CDR2 YYREEE (reference sequence). Trimming stripped 1 base from V and 5 bases from J, with 10 bases between. This CDR3 reads CASSLSPPDEQYF. The covered CDR3 bases are TGTGCCAGCAGCTTGTCCCCCCCTGACGAG. Using reference TRBV5-4 and TRBJ2-7 for the parts outside the CDR3, the full variable domain is ETGVTQSPTHLIKTRGQQVTLRCSSQSGHNTVSWYQQALGQGPQFIFQYYREEENGRGNFPPRFSGLQFPNYSSELNVNALELDDSALYLCASSLSPPDEQYFGPGTRLTVT.

This clone was counted at least ten times. A clone one base away is much larger, so this may be a read error. The read terminates 3 residues ahead of where the CDR3 ends, so the germline J gene completes it. Different DNA sequences within this sample yield the same CDR3. The chain employs TRBV20-1 and TRBJ1-1; D is perhaps TRBD1 (6 bases). Germline CDR1 is DFQATT and CDR2 is SNEGSKA (reference sequence). Trimming took 3 bases from V and 1 from J, leaving 15 bases between them. There are 15 residues in the CDR3. The CDR3 sequence: CSAREPRGANTEAFF. The covered CDR3 bases are TGCAGTGCTAGGGAGCCCCGGGGGGCGAACACTGAA.

This clone was observed at least ten times. The part of the CDR3 DNA that was read is TGTGCCAGCAGCCCTTCTATCGGTGAG. It specifies CASSPSIGE. The whole CDR3 reads CASSPSIGEQFF. The V gene is TRBV14, the J gene TRBJ2-1; D gene unclear. Read coverage stops 3 residues before the CDR3 terminus; the germline J gene supplies the remainder. The CDR3 runs to 12 residues. V shed 4 bases and J shed 9 bases, with 10 bases lying between them. Germline loops: CDR1 SGHDN, CDR2 FVKESK.

This clone has ten or more counts. The read ends 3 residues shy of where the CDR3 ends; the end is completed using the germline J gene. The gene calls are TRBV19 and TRBJ2-7, with D perhaps TRBD2 (5 bases). V was pared by 3 bases and J by 2 bases, with 14 bases between. Germline V gives CDR1 LNHDA, CDR2 SQIVND (reference sequence). This CDR3 is built from 15 residues. The sequenced CDR3 bases are TGTGCCAGTAGTATGCCGGGGAGTATGCCCTACGAG. It translates to CASSMPGSMPYE. The full CDR3 protein is CASSMPGSMPYEQYF.

At least ten counts were recorded for this clone. The read falls 3 residues short of the CDR3 end, and the missing part is taken from the germline J gene. The chain employs TRBV7-3 and TRBJ2-3; D gene ambiguous. V was shortened by 3 bases and J by 1 base, with 8 bases between the two germline ends. From germline, CDR1 is SGHTA and CDR2 FQGTGA. The CDR3 is 14 amino acids. This CDR3 is CASSFGGRTDTQYF. CDR3 DNA (partial): TGTGCCAGCAGCTTTGGTGGGCGCACAGATACG.

This clone was counted ten times or more. The DNA ends 3 residues before the CDR3 does, and the rest of the CDR3 is filled in from the germline J gene. The chain couples TRBV5-1 to TRBJ2-3; perhaps TRBD1 as D (6 bases). The CDR3 consists of 15 residues. Germline V gene lookup returns CDR1 SGHRS and CDR2 YFSETQ. Trimming left V 5 bases short and J 3 bases short, with 16 bases between. CDR3 DNA (partial): TGCGCCAGCAGGGGCCAGGGGACCGAGACAGATACG. Residues: CASRGQGTETDT. The complete CDR3 reads CASRGQGTETDTQYF.

Many counts were recorded for this clone. The CDR3 goes on 3 residues after the read ends, and that part is filled in from the germline J gene. J is TRBJ1-4 and V is TRBV5-1; TRBD1 matches at 7 bases. CDR3 length: 14 amino acids. J was trimmed by 0 bases and V by 8 bases; bases with no gene match: 4. The germline gives CDR1 SGHRS, CDR2 YFSETQ. CDR3 amino acids: CASRQGPTNEKLFF. The sequenced CDR3 bases are TGCGCCAGTCGACAGGGACCAACTAATGAAAAA.

This clone was seen ten or more times. CDR3 in amino acids: CAWSTYYEQYF. The CDR3 DNA, read in part, is TGTGCCTGGAGTACCTACTACGAG. The chain uses TRBV30 and TRBJ2-7; D ambiguous. The read falls 3 residues short of the CDR3 end, and the missing part is taken from the germline J gene. Trimming took off 2 bases at V and 3 bases at J, with 5 bases between the two ends. The CDR3 has 11 residues. Germline values: CDR1 GTSNPN, CDR2 SVGIG (reference sequence).

This clone was recorded many times. The read finishes 3 residues shy of the CDR3 end, and the germline J gene is used to complete it. In the same sample, other DNA sequences code for this CDR3. The chain recombines TRBV14 with TRBJ1-4; 11 nucleotides agree with TRBD1. From germline, CDR1 is SGHDN and CDR2 FVKESK. The CDR3 has 16 residues. After removal of 4 bases from V and 2 bases from J, the junction contained 3 bases not matched to a gene. The CDR3 loop reads CASSLGQGVTNEKLFF. CDR3 DNA, as far as it was read: TGTGCCAGCAGCCTGGGACAGGGGGTCACTAATGAAAAA.

This clone was seen at least ten times. Coverage ceases 3 residues before the CDR3 finishes, and the germline J gene fills in the end. J is TRBJ2-5 and V is TRBV5-1, with 9 bases matching TRBD1. Germline V lookup: CDR1 SGHRS, CDR2 YFSETQ. The CDR3 loop spans 14 amino acids. V lost 4 bases, J lost 3 bases, and 4 bases stayed unmatched. The covered CDR3 bases are TGCGCCAGCAGCCTCCGACAGGGGGAAGAGACC. Its translation: CASSLRQGEET. The CDR3 in full is CASSLRQGEETQYF.

This clone was detected many times. The observed sequence ends 3 residues before the CDR3 terminus, with the missing tail filled in from the germline J gene. V usage is TRBV7-2 and J usage is TRBJ2-3, with TRBD2 identical over 9 bases. Germline V lookup: CDR1 SGHTA, CDR2 FQGNSA. This CDR3 is 15 amino acids long. J gave up 8 bases and V 2 bases, and 8 bases lay outside the gene matches. CDR3 DNA, as far as it was read: TGTGCCAGCAGCTTATTTAGCGGGAGCGTCGGTACG. It encodes CASSLFSGSVGT. The full CDR3 is CASSLFSGSVGTQYF.

This clone was recorded many times. Read sequence stops 3 residues before the CDR3 end, and the germline J gene provides the missing end. The chain links TRBV20-1 to TRBJ1-5, with TRBD1 as a possible D gene (5 bases). The CDR3 loop spans 17 amino acids. The ends were cut back, 1 base at V and 0 bases at J, with 16 bases in the middle. The germline V gene encodes CDR1 DFQATT and CDR2 SNEGSKA (reference sequence). CDR3: CSARGGGGAYSNQPQHF. Incomplete CDR3 DNA: TGCAGTGCTAGAGGGGGAGGAGGGGCCTATAGCAATCAGCCC.

This clone was recorded many times. The read is 3 residues too short to cover the CDR3 end, so that end is filled in from the germline J gene. The chain uses TRBV2 and TRBJ2-3; 11 nucleotides line up with TRBD2. The germline CDR1 and CDR2 sequences are SNHLY and FYNNEI. With 2 bases clipped from V and 5 bases from J, the junction kept 6 bases outside the gene matches. The CDR3 has 16 residues. CDR3 residues: CASSERVAGGQDTQYF. The sequenced CDR3 bases are TGTGCCAGCAGTGAAAGGGTAGCGGGAGGGCAAGATACG.

In regard to this clone: Read sequence stops 3 residues before the CDR3 end, and the germline J gene provides the missing end. V and J are TRBV7-6 and TRBJ1-6; no firm D call. The CDR3 extends over 17 amino acids. Germline CDR1 is SGHVS and CDR2 is FNYEAQ. Trimming shortened V by 0 bases and J by 4 bases, and 13 bases separated the two germline ends. Incomplete CDR3 DNA: TGTGCCAGCAGCTTAGCGGTCGCGGGAGATTATAATTCACCC. Translation gives CASSLAVAGDYNSP. The whole CDR3 sequence reads CASSLAVAGDYNSPLHF. Full variable domain (remainder filled in from reference TRBV7-6 and TRBJ1-6): GAGVSQSPRYKVTKRGQDVALRCDPISGHVSLYWYRQALGQGPEFLTYFNYEAQQDKSGLPNDRFSAERPEGSISTLTIQRTEQRDSAMYRCASSLAVAGDYNSPLHFGNGTRLTVT.

Ten or more counts support this clone. The read ends 3 residues before the CDR3 terminus; that terminus is restored from the germline J gene. The chain joins TRBV23-1 to TRBJ1-5, with D perhaps matching TRBD1 (6 bases). TRBV23-1 is classed as an ORF, of uncertain function. The length of the CDR3 is 15 residues. The V end lost 7 bases, the J end lost 3 bases, and 16 bases lay between the germline ends. CDR3 DNA, as far as it was read: TGCGCCAGCACACAACTCCGGGACATCAATCAGCCC. This encodes CASTQLRDINQP. The whole CDR3 reads CASTQLRDINQPQHF.

This clone has a handful of counts. A much larger clone is a single base away; this may be a read error. The CDR3 end falls 3 residues outside the read, so it is completed with the germline J gene. V usage is TRBV11-1 and J usage is TRBJ2-7; D not certain. The germline V gene encodes CDR1 SGHAT and CDR2 FQDESV (reference sequence). The V end was cut by 0 bases, the J end by 2 bases, with 5 bases between. The CDR3 consists of 13 residues. Partial CDR3 DNA: TGTGCCAGCAGCTTAGCCCCCACCTACGAG. Amino acid sequence: CASSLAPTYE. In full, the CDR3 is CASSLAPTYEQYF. Full variable domain (outside the CDR3, taken from reference TRBV11-1 and TRBJ2-7): EAEVAQSPRYKITEKSQAVAFWCDPISGHATLYWYRQILGQGPELLVQFQDESVVDDSQLPKDRFSAERLKGVDSTLKIQPAELGDSAMYLCASSLAPTYEQYFGPGTRLTVT.

This clone was recorded many times. The CDR3 goes on 3 residues after the read ends, and that part is filled in from the germline J gene. V gene TRBV5-1 combines with J gene TRBJ2-7, with 9 positions matching TRBD1. With 5 bases clipped from V and 2 bases from J, the junction kept 5 bases outside the gene matches. CDR3 length equals 14 residues. Germline V gene sequence: CDR1 SGHRS, CDR2 YFSETQ. This chain's CDR3 is CASRYGTGTYEQYF. The part of the CDR3 DNA that was read is TGCGCCAGCAGGTACGGGACAGGGACCTACGAG.

This clone came up many times. The read terminates 3 residues ahead of where the CDR3 ends, so the germline J gene completes it. The rearrangement uses TRBV6-1 and TRBJ2-1, with 7 bases matching TRBD1. The CDR3 covers 13 residues. J was trimmed by 7 bases and V by 3 bases; bases with no gene match: 3. Germline V gives CDR1 MNHNS, CDR2 SASEGT. The chain's CDR3 is CASSDRGWNEQFF. CDR3 bases read: TGTGCCAGCAGTGACAGGGGGTGGAATGAG.

This clone has a count of ten or more. The read ends 3 residues early relative to the CDR3; the germline J gene fills the gap. The chain has TRBV20-1 and TRBJ2-1; TRBD2 matches 9 bases. With 6 bases clipped from V and 5 bases from J, the junction kept 11 bases outside the gene matches. CDR1 is DFQATT, CDR2 SNEGSKA, per germline (reference sequence). This CDR3 is built from 15 residues. CDR3 DNA (partial): TGCAGTGCCCACGATCCGGGACTAGCCAACAATGAG. Residues: CSAHDPGLANNE. The whole CDR3 sequence is CSAHDPGLANNEQFF.

In its sample, this clone was seen many times. Sequencing ends 3 residues short of the CDR3 end; the germline J gene provides the rest. V is TRBV19 and J is TRBJ2-3; TRBD2 agrees at 15 bases. V lost 5 bases to trimming and J lost 3 bases; unmatched junction nucleotides: 0. This CDR3 region has 15 residues. From germline, CDR1 is LNHDA and CDR2 SQIVND (reference sequence). The CDR3 here is CASSGTSGRTDTQYF. The sequenced CDR3 bases are TGTGCCAGTAGTGGGACTAGCGGGAGGACAGATACG. Full variable domain (remainder filled in from reference TRBV19 and TRBJ2-3): DGGITQSPKYLFRKEGQNVTLSCEQNLNHDAMYWYRQDPGQGLRLIYYSQIVNDFQKGDIAEGYSVSREKKESFPLTVTSAQKNPTAFYLCASSGTSGRTDTQYFGPGTRLTVL.

This clone was recorded at least ten times. This CDR3 reads CASSTTLGALREQYF. The CDR3 bases that were read are TGTGCCAGTAGTACCACCTTGGGGGCCTTGCGCGAG. This sequence joins TRBV19 and TRBJ2-7, with D possibly being TRBD1 (6 bases). The read ends 3 residues before the CDR3 terminus; that terminus is restored from the germline J gene. Germline-derived CDR1 and CDR2 are LNHDA and SQIVND (reference sequence). Trimming left V 4 bases short and J 6 bases short, with 19 bases between. The CDR3 sequence is 15 residues long.

This clone was observed a few times. From the germline J gene comes the end of the CDR3, since the read stops 3 residues before it. The chain carries TRBV11-3 and TRBJ2-1; D is ambiguous. Looked up from germline, CDR1 is SGHNT and CDR2 is YENEEA. The CDR3 spans 12 residues. The V end lost 4 bases, the J end lost 9 bases, and 10 bases lay between the germline ends. The DNA read from the CDR3 is TGTGCCAGCAGCTCCGACAAGGGTGAG. It is translated as CASSSDKGE. The entire CDR3 sequence reads CASSSDKGEQFF.

This clone was seen a few times. Coverage ceases 3 residues before the CDR3 finishes, and the germline J gene fills in the end. The identical CDR3 is also encoded by other nucleotide sequences in the sample. This chain links TRBV20-1 with TRBJ2-5; 13 positions match TRBD2. V trimming: 7 bases; J trimming: 5 bases; junction bases outside the gene matches: 25. The CDR3 covers 20 residues. Germline V lookup: CDR1 DFQATT, CDR2 SNEGSKA (reference sequence). CDR3 DNA (partial): TGCAGTGGAATTGGACTAGCGGGGGTATTGGGTGCAACGGGCAAGGAGACC. This sequence encodes CSGIGLAGVLGATGKET. The complete CDR3 sequence is CSGIGLAGVLGATGKETQYF.

This clone was counted at least ten times. The CDR3 end is not reached by the read, which stops 3 residues before it; the germline J gene fills it in. The chain combines TRBV5-6 with TRBJ1-1; 8 bases are a match to TRBD1. CDR3 length: 13 amino acids. Germline lookup yields CDR1 SGHDT and CDR2 YYEEEE. Partial CDR3 DNA: TGTGCCAGCAGCTTGCGGACAGGGACCAAA. It specifies CASSLRTGTK. The whole CDR3 sequence is CASSLRTGTKAFF.

In this sample, this clone turned up many times. The CDR3 is CASSLSGGTGELFF. CDR3 bases read: TGTGCCAGCAGTTTATCAGGGGGCACCGGGGAG. The chain combines TRBV28 with TRBJ2-2, with 7 bases lining up with TRBD1. The read comes to an end 3 residues before the CDR3 does, leaving the germline J gene to fill in the end. This CDR3 has 14 residues. The V gene end was trimmed by 1 base and the J gene end by 4 bases; junction bases not matched to a gene: 0. Germline V gene data show CDR1 as MDHEN and CDR2 as SYDVKM.

The table lists this clone with many counts. The read terminates 3 residues before the CDR3 end, so the remaining end is supplied by the germline J gene. The chain employs TRBV7-8 and TRBJ2-5, with 10 bases identical to TRBD1. CDR1 is SGHVS, CDR2 FQNEAQ, per germline. V dropped 5 bases and J dropped 5; count of bases not matched to a gene: 8. The CDR3 covers 15 residues. CDR3 DNA (partial): TGTGCCAGCAGCCCCGGACAGGGGGTGACGGAGACC. Amino acids: CASSPGQGVTET. The CDR3 in full is CASSPGQGVTETQYF.

This clone was observed many times. CDR3: CSAPAGAYEQYF. The CDR3 bases that were read are TGCAGTGCTCCAGCGGGAGCCTACGAG. This chain links TRBV20-1 with TRBJ2-7, with 8 bases fitting TRBD2. The read is 3 residues too short to cover the CDR3 end, so that end is filled in from the germline J gene. Germline trimming cut 5 bases from V and 2 bases from J; bases unmatched to any gene: 2. The CDR3 totals 12 residues. The germline gives CDR1 DFQATT, CDR2 SNEGSKA (reference sequence).

This clone has at least ten counts. The CDR3 is cut off 3 residues early in the read; its end comes from the germline J gene. The chain uses TRBV6-2 or TRBV6-3 and TRBJ1-1; D is uncertain. Germline CDR1 and CDR2: MNHEY and SVGEGT. V was clipped by 2 bases and J by 7 bases, with 14 bases between them. There are 14 residues in the CDR3. Partial CDR3 DNA: TGTGCCAGCAGTTACGATCAAAGGGCCCTTGAA. It yields the protein CASSYDQRALE. The entire CDR3 protein is CASSYDQRALEAFF.

This clone has at least ten counts. The CDR3 extends 3 residues past the end of the read, so its final part is completed from the germline J gene. The chain combines TRBV19 with TRBJ2-3, with D uncertain. Germline V gene lookup returns CDR1 LNHDA and CDR2 SQIVND (reference sequence). The CDR3 is made up of 11 amino acids. Trimming cost V 11 bases and J 6 bases, with 12 bases left between them. The sequenced part of the CDR3 DNA is TGTGCCTCTGGCGTAGCCGATACG. Translation gives CASGVADT. The CDR3 in its entirety is CASGVADTQYF.

The table lists this clone with many counts. Read data end 3 residues before the CDR3 end; the end is taken from the germline J gene. This chain connects TRBV7-8 to TRBJ2-7; D might be TRBD2 (6 bases). V was shortened by 1 base and J by 4 bases, with 11 bases between the two germline ends. This CDR3 region has 14 residues. Germline CDR1 and CDR2: SGHVS and FQNEAQ. The sequenced part of the CDR3 DNA is TGTGCCAGCAGCTTAGTACTACTAGCTTACGAG. Its protein product is CASSLVLLAYE. From start to end, the CDR3 is CASSLVLLAYEQYF.

This clone was counted ten times or more. The read ends 3 residues early relative to the CDR3; the germline J gene fills the gap. The genes are TRBV4-2 and TRBJ2-5; 11 nucleotides match TRBD2. The junction had 1 base not matched to a gene; V was cut back by 0 bases and J by 1 base. CDR1 and CDR2 from the germline V gene are LGHNA and YNFKEQ. CDR3 length: 16 residues. This CDR3 is CASSQETSGIQETQYF. Incomplete CDR3 DNA: TGTGCCAGCAGCCAAGAGACTAGCGGGATCCAAGAGACC.